The T cell receptor beta chain described here comes from a study of long-term antiretroviral therapy in people with HIV. With regard to this clone: Its target is unknown.

Trimming stripped 4 bases from V and 5 bases from J, with 16 bases between. This CDR3 spans 14 amino acids. Per germline, CDR1 SGHDT and CDR2 YYEEEE. Survey level was the resolution at which the v3.0 immunoSEQ assay ran. Target depth was roughly 35,000-55,000 T-cell genomes per sample. TCRdb keeps only in-frame clones here, not all; method: immunoSEQ multiplex PCR. The table lists tens of thousands of clones, over 80% of them singletons. At minimum, one pre-ART and two post-ART PBMC samples were obtained from each donor. Every HIV-positive participant received treatment in the United States. Regarding the study as a whole: ART adherence, viral resistance and therapy changes were not recorded.

Sample: unsorted PBMCs, taken 3.2 years before starting antiretroviral therapy. This TCR was recovered from a man between 45 and 60 years old with HIV. This chain connects TRBV5-6 to TRBJ2-7; D call uncertain. In nucleotides, the CDR3 is TGTGCCAGCAGCGTCGGCGGCAGGTTACACGAGCAGTACTTC. Its translation is CASSVGGRLHEQYF.